A selection of T cell receptor beta chains follows, all from one sample in a study of blood T cells in healthy people across ages. TCRdb passed the 5' RACE reads through MiXCR, listing each CDR3 protein once. Of around 790,000 distinct CDR3 sequences listed, roughly 44% are singletons. The sequenced sample consisted of blood. These receptors were obtained from a man in his sixties in good health. The CDR3 runs from the conserved cysteine through the conserved F or W. The order of the fields is V gene, CDR3 protein.

V gene: TRBV7-8; CDR3 protein: CASSLARQAANTEAFF
V gene: TRBV20-1; CDR3 protein: CSAGPGTAYGYTF
V gene: TRBV20-1; CDR3 protein: CSASPSGGANEQYF
V gene: TRBV7-6; CDR3 protein: CASSERPGGGTDTQYF
V gene: TRBV10-2; CDR3 protein: CASIQGENAEAFF
V gene: TRBV7-9; CDR3 protein: CATGDEKLFF
V gene: TRBV20-1; CDR3 protein: CSARVAGRMNTEAFF
V gene: TRBV24-1; CDR3 protein: CATTGNNEQFF
V gene: TRBV12-3/TRBV12-4; CDR3 protein: CASSLDRAVDQPQHF
V gene: TRBV5-1; CDR3 protein: CASSLRPNINYGYTF
V gene: TRBV7-2; CDR3 protein: CASSLQVANEQFF
V gene: TRBV5-1; CDR3 protein: CASSSQAGSKAFF
V gene: TRBV20-1; CDR3 protein: CSAQKRGKATNEKLFF
V gene: TRBV20-1; CDR3 protein: CSARDMGAPPYF
V gene: TRBV7-2; CDR3 protein: CASSLVGGLDGRNEQFF
V gene: TRBV6-6; CDR3 protein: CASSYSSGYYGYTF
V gene: TRBV27; CDR3 protein: CASSLKGEVNYEQYF
V gene: TRBV7-2; CDR3 protein: CASSSTSGGSGEQFF
V gene: TRBV3-1; CDR3 protein: CASSQIGRAQFF
V gene: TRBV12-3/TRBV12-4; CDR3 protein: CASRAGQASSPLHF
V gene: TRBV28; CDR3 protein: CASSETSGAYNEQFF
V gene: TRBV9; CDR3 protein: CASSPLEGGLETQYF
V gene: TRBV28; CDR3 protein: CASSSTNTGKTQYF
V gene: TRBV6-2/TRBV6-3; CDR3 protein: CASTKTGQGRREQYF
V gene: TRBV4-1; CDR3 protein: CASSQGTSGGRGQFF
V gene: TRBV6-2/TRBV6-3; CDR3 protein: CASSSQGMRETQYF
V gene: TRBV20-1; CDR3 protein: CSARGPRDQVHGYTF
V gene: TRBV28; CDR3 protein: CASNPTGYSPLHF
V gene: TRBV5-1; CDR3 protein: CASSLKQGAKETQYF
V gene: TRBV12-3/TRBV12-4; CDR3 protein: CASTNEGPPNEQYF
V gene: TRBV5-5; CDR3 protein: CASSSQILPSGYEQFF
V gene: TRBV7-2; CDR3 protein: CANSLARTIQETQYF
V gene: TRBV11-2; CDR3 protein: CASSLERAEYNEQFF
V gene: TRBV9; CDR3 protein: CASSPDSVVDTQYF
V gene: TRBV9; CDR3 protein: CASSVVAGYEQYF
V gene: TRBV6-2/TRBV6-3; CDR3 protein: CASRVTSGTEAFF
V gene: TRBV11-3; CDR3 protein: CASSLAGSGPYNGQFF
V gene: TRBV10-3; CDR3 protein: CAISGTSRDEQYF
V gene: TRBV28; CDR3 protein: CASRYQTTNEKLFF
V gene: TRBV4-3; CDR3 protein: CASSQMLASADTQYF
V gene: TRBV3-1; CDR3 protein: CASSQVGRSEEQYF
V gene: TRBV12-3/TRBV12-4; CDR3 protein: CASSRSRDRGFYEQYF
V gene: TRBV5-1; CDR3 protein: CASSSGGVSDCTF
V gene: TRBV18; CDR3 protein: CASSPGTGSDSPLHF
V gene: TRBV9; CDR3 protein: CASNQAGGIQETQYF
V gene: TRBV27; CDR3 protein: CASSLWATGEETQYF
V gene: TRBV15; CDR3 protein: CATSRDRGGSETQYF
V gene: TRBV5-1; CDR3 protein: CASSLPDTTDTQYF
V gene: TRBV6-5; CDR3 protein: CASSKLRPPLYEQYF
V gene: TRBV20-1; CDR3 protein: CSAREGQAYEQYF
V gene: TRBV7-8; CDR3 protein: CASSFTGTEAYEQYF
V gene: TRBV18; CDR3 protein: CASSPISSGQETQYF